This TCR beta chain originates from a study of beta chain features in type 1 diabetes. Broader study findings: A moderate, significant TCRB CDR3 shortening appeared in type 1 diabetes across four CD4+ subsets. It was not settled here whether HLA type affects TCRB rearrangement.

Trimming left V 8 bases short and J 3 bases short, with 13 bases between. Germline V gene data show CDR1 as SNHLY and CDR2 as FYNNEI. The CDR3 runs 14 residues. The whole isolated RNA underwent reverse transcription, so sequencing captured expressed TCRB transcripts. The table came from immunoSEQ multiplex PCR; TCRdb's copy has only in-frame clones and leaves some out. In the table there are 300,000 to 400,000 clones, about 10% of which are singletons. Purity exceeded 95% in all sorted populations. About this clone itself: Antigen: not known.

Input material: central memory CD4+ T cells from blood. The rearrangement uses TRBV2 and TRBJ1-4, with D hard to call. The clonotype comes from a man aged 25-40 years with type 1 diabetes. CDR3 protein: CASRQSGANEKLFF. CDR3 coding DNA: TGTGCCAGCCGACAATCGGGAGCTAATGAAAAACTGTTTTTT.